This TCR beta chain was profiled in a study of T-cell memory formation after mild COVID-19 (dated by TCRdb to the early 2020s). Notes on the research overall: TCR sequence clusters from the two donors were largely donor specific. Longitudinal TCRalpha and TCRbeta repertoire sequencing tracked T-cell clones expanding and contracting after mild COVID-19 in two donors. The cohort comprised two young, previously healthy adult volunteers, one female and one male. Overall study outcomes, separate from this receptor: Clones that contracted from day 15 to 85 showed balanced CD4/CD8 phenotypes, whereas a second wave of clones that expanded from day 15 to 37 leaned towards CD4+. The study covered only a couple of mild cases, and larger cohorts including severe cases with pre-infection samples were considered necessary. Some responding clones were found in pre-infection memory, which suggests that pre-existing cross-reactive memory T cells took part in the SARS-CoV-2 response. Contracting CD4+ clones appeared mostly in the CM and EM memory subsets, whereas CD8+ clones were enriched in EMRA. Whether the second-wave clones peaking on day 37 were SARS-CoV-2 specific was not confirmed.

Ficoll-Paque density gradient centrifugation was the method used to isolate PBMCs. The sequencing machine was an Illumina NovaSeq 6000. Using 5'RACE with constant-segment primers, TCRalpha and TCRbeta cDNA libraries were constructed, with sample barcodes and unique molecular identifiers added in the process. Trizol reagent was used to extract RNA from every sample. Libraries were amplified in two PCR steps, with a second sample barcode and Illumina TruSeq adapters added in the second step. Libraries were sequenced on an Illumina NovaSeq with 2 x 150 bp paired-end reads. The original methods were these. Reads were demultiplexed and collapsed into UMI-guided consensus sequences with migec v1.2.7. Using mixcr v2.1.11, the UMI consensuses were aligned to TRA and TRB V and J templates and assembled into clonotypes. A clonotype was counted as expanded or contracted only if both edgeR and NoisET called the change significant, with noise models trained on biological replicates. For edgeR calls, the thresholds were a false discovery rate-adjusted p below 0.01 and a log2 fold-change of 1. As an exploratory analysis of dynamics, PCA with hierarchical clustering was applied to max-normalized trajectories of the 1000 most abundant clonotypes. Separately sequenced CD4+ and CD8+ repertoires were used to assign a CD4 or CD8 phenotype to each responding clone. In-frame beta chains were kept once TCRdb had trimmed the public reads at Q25 with fastp and called clones with MiXCR. Every distinct CDR3 protein forms one entry, paired with its most common genes and DNA. V and J calls and clone size were set by TCRdb, not the authors. The sample records about 560,000 distinct CDR3 sequences, 17% of which are singletons. The ten top clones hold about 7.5% of the sample.

In regard to this clonotype: What antigen it recognizes has not been identified. No base qualities exist here, and no much larger clone lies one base off it.

This receptor was taken from an adult woman who had mild COVID-19 (a few samples of this study predate the infection). The sample titles of this study are shuffled in the database, so cell type and time point are left out; the donor was told from shared clones. The sequencing sample was made of PBMCs or a T cell subset sorted from them (not recorded which).

The nucleotide sequence is TGTGCCAGCACCACCAGCTGGGGCGGCCACAATGAGCAGTTCTTC. Translated, it reads CASTTSWGGHNEQFF. Recombination joined TRBV12-3 or TRBV12-4 with TRBJ2-1, with TRBD1 as a weak D call on 5 bases. The CDR3 numbers 15 residues from cysteine through phenylalanine. CDR3 DNA only is kept here, 45 bases in frame from base 1. The junction carries 18 bases between V and J, which are trimmed by 7 bases and 5 bases respectively.